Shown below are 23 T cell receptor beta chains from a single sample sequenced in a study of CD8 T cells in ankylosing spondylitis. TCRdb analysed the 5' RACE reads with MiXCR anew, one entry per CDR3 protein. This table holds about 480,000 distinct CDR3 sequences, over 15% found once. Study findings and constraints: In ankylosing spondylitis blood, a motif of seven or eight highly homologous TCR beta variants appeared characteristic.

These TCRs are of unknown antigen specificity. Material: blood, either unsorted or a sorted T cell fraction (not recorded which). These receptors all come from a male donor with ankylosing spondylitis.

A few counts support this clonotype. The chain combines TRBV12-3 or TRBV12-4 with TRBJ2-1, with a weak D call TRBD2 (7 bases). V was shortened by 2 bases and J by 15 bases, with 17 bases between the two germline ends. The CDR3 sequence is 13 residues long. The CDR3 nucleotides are TGTGCCAGCAGTTTAAGTAGGGGGGGAGGCTTGTTCTTC. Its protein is CASSLSRGGGLFF.

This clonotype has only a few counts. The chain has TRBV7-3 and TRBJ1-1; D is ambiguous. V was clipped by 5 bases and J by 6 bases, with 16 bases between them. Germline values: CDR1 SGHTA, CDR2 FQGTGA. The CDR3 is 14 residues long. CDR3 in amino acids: CASSPRRGLAEAFF. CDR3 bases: TGTGCCAGCAGCCCCCGGAGAGGGTTGGCTGAAGCTTTCTTT.

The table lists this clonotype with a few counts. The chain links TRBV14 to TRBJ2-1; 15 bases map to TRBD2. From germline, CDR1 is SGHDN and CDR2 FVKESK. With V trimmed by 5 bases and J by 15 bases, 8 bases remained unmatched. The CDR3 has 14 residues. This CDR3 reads CASSERTSGGARFF. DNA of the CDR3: TGTGCCAGCAGCGAACGGACTAGCGGGGGGGCCCGGTTCTTC.

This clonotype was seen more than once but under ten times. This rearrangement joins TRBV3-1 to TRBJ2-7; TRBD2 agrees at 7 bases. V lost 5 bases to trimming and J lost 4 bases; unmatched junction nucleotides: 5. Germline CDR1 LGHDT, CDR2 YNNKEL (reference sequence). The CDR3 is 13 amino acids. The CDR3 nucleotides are TGTGCCAGCAGCGGGGACTATGGATACGAGCAGTACTTC. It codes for CASSGDYGYEQYF.

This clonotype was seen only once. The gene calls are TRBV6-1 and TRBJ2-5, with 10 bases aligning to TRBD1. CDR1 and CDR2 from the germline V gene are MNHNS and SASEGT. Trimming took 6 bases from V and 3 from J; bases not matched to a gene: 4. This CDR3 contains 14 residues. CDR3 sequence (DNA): TGTGCCAGCAGCCCTGGGACAGGGGAAGAGACCCAGTACTTC. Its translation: CASSPGTGEETQYF.

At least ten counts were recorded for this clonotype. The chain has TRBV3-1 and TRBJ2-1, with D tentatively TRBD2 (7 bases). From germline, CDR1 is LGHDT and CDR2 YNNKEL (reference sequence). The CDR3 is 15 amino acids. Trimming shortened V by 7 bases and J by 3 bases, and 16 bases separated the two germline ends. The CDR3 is CASTRRGAYYNEQFF. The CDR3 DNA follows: TGTGCCAGCACCAGACGGGGGGCCTACTACAATGAGCAGTTCTTC.

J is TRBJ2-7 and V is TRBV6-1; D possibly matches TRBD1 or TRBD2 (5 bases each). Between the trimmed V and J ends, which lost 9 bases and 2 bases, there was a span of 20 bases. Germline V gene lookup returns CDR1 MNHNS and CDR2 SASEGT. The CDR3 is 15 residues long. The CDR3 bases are TGTGCCAGTCAAAACCGTGGCAGGGAGACCTACGAGCAGTACTTC. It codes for CASQNRGRETYEQYF.

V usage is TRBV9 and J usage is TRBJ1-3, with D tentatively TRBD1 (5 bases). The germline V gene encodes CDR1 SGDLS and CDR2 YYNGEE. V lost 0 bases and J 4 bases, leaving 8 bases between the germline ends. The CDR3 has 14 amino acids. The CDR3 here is CASSVEGIGNTIYF. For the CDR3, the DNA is TGTGCCAGCAGCGTAGAGGGGATCGGAAACACCATATATTTT.

The CDR3 sequence: CSASPLAGFYEQYF. The CDR3 bases are TGCAGTGCTAGTCCACTAGCGGGATTCTACGAGCAGTACTTC. The V call is TRBV20-1, the J call TRBJ2-7, with TRBD2 matching over 10 bases. The germline V gene has CDR1 DFQATT and CDR2 SNEGSKA (reference sequence). The CDR3 sequence is 14 residues long. V was pared by 3 bases and J by 3 bases, with 5 bases of the junction left unmatched.

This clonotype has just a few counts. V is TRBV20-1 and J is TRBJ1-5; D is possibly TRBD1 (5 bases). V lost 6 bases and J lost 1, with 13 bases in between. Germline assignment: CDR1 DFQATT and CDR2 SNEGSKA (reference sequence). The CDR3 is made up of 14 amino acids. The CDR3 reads CSALMGGSNQPQHF. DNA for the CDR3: TGCAGTGCCCTTATGGGGGGAAGCAATCAGCCCCAGCATTTT.

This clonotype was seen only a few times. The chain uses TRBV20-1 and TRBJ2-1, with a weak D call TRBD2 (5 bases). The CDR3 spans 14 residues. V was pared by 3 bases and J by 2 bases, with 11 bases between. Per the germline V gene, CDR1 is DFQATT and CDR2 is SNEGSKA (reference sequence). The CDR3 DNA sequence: TGCAGTGCTAGGGCTAGCTATACCTACAATGAGCAGTTCTTC. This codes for CSARASYTYNEQFF.

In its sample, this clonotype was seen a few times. CDR3 loop: CASSSHQGRMGTGELFF. DNA for the CDR3: TGTGCCAGCAGCTCCCACCAAGGGAGGATGGGCACCGGGGAGCTGTTTTTT. The chain links TRBV7-8 to TRBJ2-2; tentative D call: TRBD2 (6 bases). Germline V gene data show CDR1 as SGHVS and CDR2 as FQNEAQ. The CDR3 is 17 residues long. V dropped 4 bases and J dropped 4 bases, with 19 bases sitting between them.

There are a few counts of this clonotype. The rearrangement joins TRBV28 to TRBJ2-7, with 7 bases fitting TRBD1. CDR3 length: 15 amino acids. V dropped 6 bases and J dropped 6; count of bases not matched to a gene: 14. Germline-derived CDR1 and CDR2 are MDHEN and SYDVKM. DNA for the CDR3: TGTGCCAGCAGGGAATCTACAGGGGCCGTTCGCGAGCAGTACTTC. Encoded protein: CASRESTGAVREQYF.

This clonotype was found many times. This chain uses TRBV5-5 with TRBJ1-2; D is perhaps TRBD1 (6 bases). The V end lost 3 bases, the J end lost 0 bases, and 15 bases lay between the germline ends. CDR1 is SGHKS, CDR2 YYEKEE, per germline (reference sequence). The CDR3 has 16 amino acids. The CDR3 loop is CASSWTPDSTNYGYTF. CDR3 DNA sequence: TGTGCCAGCAGCTGGACCCCGGACAGCACTAACTATGGCTACACCTTC.

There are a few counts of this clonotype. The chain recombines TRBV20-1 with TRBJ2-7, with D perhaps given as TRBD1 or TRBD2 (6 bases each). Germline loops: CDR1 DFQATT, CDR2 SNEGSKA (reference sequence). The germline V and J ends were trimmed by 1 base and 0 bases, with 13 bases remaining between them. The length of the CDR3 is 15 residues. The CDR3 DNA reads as TGCAGTGCTAGAGTTCCTCCGGGGGCCTCCTACGAGCAGTACTTC. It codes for CSARVPPGASYEQYF.

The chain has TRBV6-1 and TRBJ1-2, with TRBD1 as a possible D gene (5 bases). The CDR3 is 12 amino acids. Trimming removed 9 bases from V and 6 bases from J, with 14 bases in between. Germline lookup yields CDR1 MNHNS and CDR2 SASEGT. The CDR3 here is CASWWGGNGYTF. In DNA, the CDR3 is TGTGCCAGTTGGTGGGGGGGGAATGGCTACACCTTC.

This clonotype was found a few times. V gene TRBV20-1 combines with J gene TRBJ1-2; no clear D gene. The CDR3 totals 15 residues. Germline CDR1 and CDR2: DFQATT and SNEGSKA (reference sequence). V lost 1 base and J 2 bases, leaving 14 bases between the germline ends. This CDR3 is CSARGANAANYGYTF. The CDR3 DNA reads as TGCAGTGCTAGAGGAGCGAACGCTGCAAACTATGGCTACACCTTC.

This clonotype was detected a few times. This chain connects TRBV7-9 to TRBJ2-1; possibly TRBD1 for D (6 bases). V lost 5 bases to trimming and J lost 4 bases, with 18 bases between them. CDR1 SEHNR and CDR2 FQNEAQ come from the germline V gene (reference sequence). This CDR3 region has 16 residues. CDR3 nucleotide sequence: TGTGCCAGCAGCCCCACACAGGGTCCCCTTTACAATGAGCAGTTCTTC. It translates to CASSPTQGPLYNEQFF.

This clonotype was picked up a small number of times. The CDR3 DNA reads TGTGCCAGCAGTTTACTACAGGATAACACTGAAGCTTTCTTT. Its protein is CASSLLQDNTEAFF. This chain links TRBV12-3 or TRBV12-4 with TRBJ1-1; D is perhaps TRBD1 (5 bases). The V end was cut by 2 bases, the J end by 2 bases, with 9 bases between. CDR3 size: 14 residues.

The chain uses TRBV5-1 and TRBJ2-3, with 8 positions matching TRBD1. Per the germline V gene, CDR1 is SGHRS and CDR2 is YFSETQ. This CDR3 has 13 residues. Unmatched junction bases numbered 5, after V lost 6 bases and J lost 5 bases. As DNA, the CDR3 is TGCGCCAGCAACGGACAGGGTGGAGATACGCAGTATTTT. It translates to CASNGQGGDTQYF.

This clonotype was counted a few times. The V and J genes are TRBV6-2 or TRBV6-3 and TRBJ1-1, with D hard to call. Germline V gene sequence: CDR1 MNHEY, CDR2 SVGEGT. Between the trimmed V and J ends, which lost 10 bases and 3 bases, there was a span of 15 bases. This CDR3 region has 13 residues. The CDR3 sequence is CATMGFFDTEAFF. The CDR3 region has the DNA TGTGCCACCATGGGGTTTTTCGACACTGAAGCTTTCTTT.

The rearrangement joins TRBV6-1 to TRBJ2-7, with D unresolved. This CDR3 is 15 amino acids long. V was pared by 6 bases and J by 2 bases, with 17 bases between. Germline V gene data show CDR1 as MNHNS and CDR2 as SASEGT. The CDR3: CASSSPSRAAYEQYF. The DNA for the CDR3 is TGTGCCAGCAGCTCACCGTCCCGGGCCGCCTACGAGCAGTACTTC.

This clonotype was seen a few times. CDR3: CAWTKTQGRNTEAFF. The DNA for the CDR3 is TGTGCCTGGACCAAGACCCAGGGGAGAAACACTGAAGCTTTCTTT. V usage is TRBV30 and J usage is TRBJ1-1; a weak D match, TRBD1 (6 bases). With 4 bases removed from V and 2 bases from J, the gap between germline ends came to 17 bases. This CDR3 region has 15 residues. Germline V gives CDR1 GTSNPN, CDR2 SVGIG (reference sequence). Together with reference TRBV30 and TRBJ1-1, the CDR3 gives the full variable domain: SQTIHQWPATLVQPVGSPLSLECTVEGTSNPNLYWYRQAAGRGLQLLFYSVGIGQISSEVPQNLSASRPQDRQFILSSKKLLLSDSGFYLCAWTKTQGRNTEAFFGQGTRLTVV.